Listed below are T cell receptor beta chains from one sample, sequenced in a study of regulatory T cells in long-lasting Graves disease. TCRdb itself ran the multiplex PCR reads through MiXCR, one entry per CDR3 protein. The table shows roughly 610,000 distinct CDR3 sequences, with roughly 15% occurring only once. The same data also went into a second study, on T cells in Graves' hyperthyroidism and ophthalmopathy.

The material sequenced was peripheral blood mononuclear cells (PBMCs), taken at new diagnosis, from a patient treated with antithyroid drugs. These TCRs come from a man aged 18 to 30 with Graves disease. Both conserved end residues are part of each CDR3. Each record gives: V gene, D gene, J gene, clone size, CDR3 protein, CDR3 DNA. D genes are given only for firm matches. Only some rows state a clone size, as once, few, many or a class for expanded clones.

>TRBV30|NA|TRBJ2-1|many
CAWSVQGINEQFF
TGTGCCTGGAGTGTACAAGGTATCAATGAGCAGTTCTTC
>TRBV28|TRBD2|TRBJ2-7|many
CASSSLAGPAYEQYF
TGTGCCAGCAGTTCCTTAGCGGGACCAGCCTACGAGCAGTACTTC
>TRBV27|TRBD2|TRBJ2-3|few
CASSRTSGWTDTQYF
TGTGCCAGCAGTAGGACTAGCGGGTGGACAGATACGCAGTATTTT
>TRBV30|NA|TRBJ1-2|many
CAWSRTVNYGYTF
TGTGCCTGGAGTCGGACAGTAAACTATGGCTACACCTTC
>TRBV4-1|TRBD2|TRBJ2-1|NA
CASSQEGGLGLNEQFF
TGCGCCAGCAGCCAAGAAGGGGGACTAGGTTTAAATGAGCAGTTCTTC
>TRBV3-1|TRBD2|TRBJ2-7|few
CASSQAETSGLSYEQYF
TGTGCCAGCAGCCAAGCTGAGACTAGCGGCCTCTCCTACGAGCAGTACTTC
>TRBV27|NA|TRBJ1-1|NA
CASKEYEGMNTEAFF
TGTGCCAGCAAAGAGTACGAGGGGATGAACACTGAAGCTTTCTTT
>TRBV20-1|NA|TRBJ2-7|many
CSARVPGPKGKTYEQYF
TGCAGTGCTAGGGTCCCGGGCCCCAAAGGGAAAACCTACGAGCAGTACTTC
>TRBV14|NA|TRBJ2-7|many
CASSPIPFPYEQYF
TGTGCCAGCAGCCCCATCCCGTTCCCCTACGAGCAGTACTTC
>TRBV28|NA|TRBJ2-3|NA
CASGLGDTQYF
TGCGCCAGCGGGCTCGGAGATACGCAGTATTTT
>TRBV30|NA|TRBJ1-1|many
CAWTGQINTEAFF
TGTGCCTGGACCGGACAGATCAACACTGAAGCTTTCTTT
>TRBV20-1|NA|TRBJ1-1|many
CSASDGAGLAEAFF
TGCAGTGCTAGTGACGGGGCCGGGTTGGCTGAAGCTTTCTTT
>TRBV5-6|NA|TRBJ2-2|NA
CASSFFSGSRGTGELFF
TGTGCCAGCAGCTTTTTTTCAGGGTCCAGGGGCACCGGGGAGCTGTTTTTT
>TRBV2|NA|TRBJ2-1|many
CASLLRGSLSNEQFF
TGTGCCAGCCTATTAAGGGGGAGTCTTTCCAATGAGCAGTTCTTC
>TRBV18|NA|TRBJ2-5|many
CASSPPYPSETQYF
TGTGCCAGCTCACCACCGTACCCTAGCGAGACCCAGTACTTC
>TRBV3-1|TRBD2|TRBJ2-5|few
CASSRGLADQETQYF
TGTGCCAGCAGCCGGGGACTAGCGGACCAAGAGACCCAGTACTTC
>TRBV11-2|NA|TRBJ1-6|NA
CASSLIPNSYNSPLHF
TGTGCCAGCAGCTTAATTCCTAACTCCTATAATTCACCCCTCCACTTT
>TRBV7-2|TRBD2|TRBJ2-7|NA
CASSLLGLAGGNEQYF
TGTGCCAGCAGCTTGCTGGGACTAGCGGGAGGCAATGAGCAGTACTTC
>TRBV20-1|NA|TRBJ2-1|many
CSAPRRHEQFF
TGCAGTGCTCCCAGGAGGCATGAGCAGTTCTTC
>TRBV9|TRBD1|TRBJ2-3|few
CASRRGLDTDTQYF
TGTGCCAGCAGGAGGGGGCTCGACACAGATACGCAGTATTTT
>TRBV2|TRBD1|TRBJ1-1|many
CASSRQGDNEAFF
TGTGCCAGCAGTCGCCAGGGGGACAATGAAGCTTTCTTT
>TRBV27|TRBD1|TRBJ1-4|few
CASSPQTGIEKLFF
TGTGCCAGCAGTCCTCAGACAGGGATAGAAAAACTGTTTTTT
>TRBV29-1|NA|TRBJ1-1|many
CSVVVHGQRAEAFF
TGCAGCGTTGTTGTTCACGGCCAGAGGGCTGAAGCTTTCTTT
>TRBV20-1|TRBD1|TRBJ1-5|few
CSARDYRRQGGQPQHF
TGCAGTGCTAGAGATTACCGTAGACAGGGTGGTCAGCCCCAGCATTTT
>TRBV28|TRBD1|TRBJ1-2|NA
CASRNTGGRNTF
TGTGCCAGCAGGAACACAGGGGGGAGGAACACCTTC
>TRBV9|NA|TRBJ2-6|many
CASSVGGPDSGANVLTF
TGTGCCAGCAGCGTAGGTGGACCAGACTCTGGGGCCAACGTCCTGACTTTC
>TRBV28|TRBD1|TRBJ2-7|many
CASSLPPGQGAYEQYF
TGTGCCAGCAGTCTCCCTCCGGGACAGGGGGCCTACGAGCAGTACTTC
>TRBV30|NA|TRBJ2-5|few
CAWSVLGRGETQYF
TGTGCCTGGAGTGTACTGGGCAGAGGGGAGACCCAGTACTTC
>TRBV3-1|NA|TRBJ1-3|few
CASSSRVGGNTIYF
TGTGCCAGCAGTAGCAGGGTAGGAGGAAACACCATATATTTT
>TRBV5-1|NA|TRBJ2-6|NA
CASSEHFSGANVLTF
TGCGCCAGCAGCGAGCACTTTTCTGGGGCCAACGTCCTGACTTTC
>TRBV28|NA|TRBJ1-4|NA
CASSLFAAPGQGEKLFF
TGTGCCAGCAGTTTATTCGCGGCCCCGGGTCAGGGTGAAAAACTGTTTTTT
>TRBV6-2/TRBV6-3|TRBD1|TRBJ2-3|NA
CASSERTGRTDTQYF
TGTGCCAGCAGTGAGAGGACAGGGCGCACAGATACGCAGTATTTT
>TRBV19|NA|TRBJ2-6|few
CASSPVDSHGANVLTF
TGTGCCAGTAGTCCTGTGGACAGTCATGGGGCCAACGTCCTGACTTTC
>TRBV30|NA|TRBJ2-7|few
CAWSVGSEQYF
TGTGCCTGGAGTGTGGGATCCGAGCAGTACTTC
>TRBV7-9|NA|TRBJ2-1|many
CAREEGRNEQFF
TGTGCCAGGGAGGAGGGTCGGAATGAGCAGTTCTTC
>TRBV11-2|TRBD2|TRBJ2-1|many
CASSLVWLAGEQFF
TGTGCCAGCAGCTTAGTTTGGCTAGCGGGTGAGCAGTTCTTC
>TRBV7-3|NA|TRBJ2-1|NA
CASSSTPAGAGAIYNEQFF
TGTGCCAGCAGCTCCACCCCCGCGGGGGCGGGAGCTATCTACAATGAGCAGTTCTTC
>TRBV6-1|NA|TRBJ1-4|NA
CASRLNRDTLEKLFF
TGTGCCAGCAGGCTCAACCGGGACACTCTTGAAAAACTGTTTTTT
>TRBV20-1|NA|TRBJ2-5|few
CSARDETQYF
TGCAGTGCTAGGGACGAGACCCAGTACTTC
>TRBV6-9|NA|TRBJ1-6|few
CASSSGRRSPLHF
TGTGCCAGCAGTTCCGGGAGACGGTCACCCCTCCACTTT
>TRBV27|NA|TRBJ2-7|many
CASSYTGARAGEQYF
TGTGCCAGCAGCTATACAGGGGCGCGCGCGGGGGAGCAGTACTTC
>TRBV30|NA|TRBJ1-5|NA
CAWTRDSQPQHF
TGTGCCTGGACCCGGGACTCACAGCCCCAGCATTTT
>TRBV20-1|TRBD2|TRBJ2-3|NA
CSARDMASGNTGTQYF
TGCAGTGCTAGAGATATGGCTAGCGGGAACACAGGTACGCAGTATTTT
>TRBV28|NA|TRBJ1-1|many
CATLGDTEAFF
TGTGCCACCCTGGGAGACACTGAAGCTTTCTTT
>TRBV12-3/TRBV12-4|TRBD2|TRBJ2-3|many
CASRWTSGPLGSTDTQYF
TGTGCCAGCAGGTGGACTAGCGGCCCCCTAGGGAGCACAGATACGCAGTATTTT
>TRBV11-2|TRBD2|TRBJ2-1|few
CASSSRTSGRGPPYNEQFF
TGTGCCAGCAGCTCTCGGACTAGCGGGAGGGGCCCTCCCTACAATGAGCAGTTCTTC
>TRBV6-2/TRBV6-3|NA|TRBJ1-1|NA
CATLFMRGTEAFF
TGTGCCACGTTATTTATGAGGGGAACTGAAGCTTTCTTT
>TRBV12-3/TRBV12-4|TRBD1|TRBJ2-2|many
CASISTGSLIAGELFF
TGTGCCAGCATCTCGACAGGGTCCCTAATCGCCGGGGAGCTGTTTTTT
>TRBV18|TRBD1|TRBJ2-6|NA
CASSPGQGASSGANVLTF
TGTGCCAGCTCACCAGGACAGGGGGCCAGCTCTGGGGCCAACGTCCTGACTTTC
>TRBV19|NA|TRBJ2-7|NA
CASSYRDGGKEQYF
TGTGCCAGTAGTTACCGGGACGGAGGGAAGGAGCAGTACTTC
>TRBV5-1|NA|TRBJ2-5|NA
CASRHPQETQYF
TGCGCCAGCAGACACCCCCAAGAGACCCAGTACTTC
>TRBV12-3/TRBV12-4|TRBD2|TRBJ2-1|few
CASSWGLAGRSSYNEQLF
TGTGCCAGCAGTTGGGGACTAGCGGGAAGGAGCTCCTACAATGAGCAGCTCTTC
>TRBV6-2/TRBV6-3|NA|TRBJ1-1|many
CASRVSRGYTEAFF
TGTGCCAGTCGAGTCTCTCGGGGGTACACTGAAGCTTTCTTT
>TRBV27|TRBD1|TRBJ2-7|few
CASSLSETGVPEQYF
TGTGCCAGCAGTTTATCAGAGACAGGGGTCCCCGAGCAGTACTTC
>TRBV9|NA|TRBJ1-3|few
CASSVDLGNTIYF
TGTGCCAGCAGCGTAGATCTTGGAAACACCATATATTTT
>TRBV28|TRBD1|TRBJ1-4|many
CASSRGQGATNEKLFF
TGTGCCAGCAGCCGCGGACAGGGGGCAACTAATGAAAAACTGTTTTTT
>TRBV6-5|TRBD1|TRBJ1-5|many
CASSSWTGNVGPQHF
TGTGCCAGCAGTTCCTGGACAGGGAACGTAGGGCCCCAGCATTTT